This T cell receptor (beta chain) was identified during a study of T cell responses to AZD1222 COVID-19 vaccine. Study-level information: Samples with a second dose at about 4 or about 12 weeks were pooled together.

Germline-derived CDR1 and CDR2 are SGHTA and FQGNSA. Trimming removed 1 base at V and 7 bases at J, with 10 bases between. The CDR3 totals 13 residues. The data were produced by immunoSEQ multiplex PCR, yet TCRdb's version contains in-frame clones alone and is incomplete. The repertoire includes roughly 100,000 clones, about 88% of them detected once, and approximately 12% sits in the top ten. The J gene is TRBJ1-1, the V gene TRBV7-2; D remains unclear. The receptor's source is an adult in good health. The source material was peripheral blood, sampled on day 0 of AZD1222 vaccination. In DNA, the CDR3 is TGTGCCAGCAGCTTAGTTTGGGGTGGTGAAGCTTTCTTT. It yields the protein CASSLVWGGEAFF. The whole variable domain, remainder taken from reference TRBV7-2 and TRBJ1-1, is GAGVSQSPSNKVTEKGKDVELRCDPISGHTALYWYRQSLGQGLEFLIYFQGNSAPDKSGLPSDRFSAERTGGSVSTLTIQRTQQEDSAVYLCASSLVWGGEAFFGQGTRLTVV.